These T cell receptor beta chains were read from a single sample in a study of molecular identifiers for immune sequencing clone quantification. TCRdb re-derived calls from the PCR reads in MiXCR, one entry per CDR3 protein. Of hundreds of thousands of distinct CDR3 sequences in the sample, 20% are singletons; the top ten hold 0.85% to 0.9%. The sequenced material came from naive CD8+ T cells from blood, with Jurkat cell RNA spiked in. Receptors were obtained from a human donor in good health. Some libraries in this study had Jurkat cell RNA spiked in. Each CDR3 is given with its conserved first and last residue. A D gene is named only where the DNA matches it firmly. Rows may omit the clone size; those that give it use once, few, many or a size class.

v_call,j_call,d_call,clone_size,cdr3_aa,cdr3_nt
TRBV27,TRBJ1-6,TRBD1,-,CASSRDRHSPLHF,TGTGCCAGCAGCCGGGACAGGCATTCACCCCTCCACTTT
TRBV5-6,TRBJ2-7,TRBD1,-,CASSLGFGTAYEQYF,TGTGCCAGCAGCTTGGGTTTCGGGACAGCCTACGAGCAGTACTTC
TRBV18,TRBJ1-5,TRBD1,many,CASSLDRVSSNQPQHF,TGTGCCAGCAGTCTAGACAGGGTCTCTAGCAATCAGCCCCAGCATTTT
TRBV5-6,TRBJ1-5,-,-,CASSLGILQPQHF,TGTGCCAGCAGCTTGGGGATTCTCCAGCCCCAGCATTTT
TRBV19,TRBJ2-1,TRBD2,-,CASSPTSGRRSYNEQFF,TGTGCCAGTAGTCCAACTAGCGGGAGACGCTCCTACAATGAGCAGTTCTTC
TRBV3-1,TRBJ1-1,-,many,CASSPQKSDRFNTEAFF,TGTGCCAGCAGCCCCCAAAAGAGCGACAGGTTTAACACTGAAGCTTTCTTT
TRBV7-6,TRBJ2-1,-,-,CASSDLSLHEQFF,TGTGCCAGCAGTGACCTTAGTCTCCATGAGCAGTTCTTC
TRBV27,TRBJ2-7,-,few,CASSLSEDYEQYF,TGTGCCAGCAGTTTATCCGAAGACTACGAGCAGTACTTC
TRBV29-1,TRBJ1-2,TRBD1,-,CSVGGQILNYGYTF,TGCAGCGTTGGGGGACAGATCCTTAACTATGGCTACACCTTC
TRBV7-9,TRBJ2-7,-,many,CASRHPSGSSPYEQYF,TGTGCCAGCCGACACCCCTCAGGGTCATCCCCCTACGAGCAGTACTTC
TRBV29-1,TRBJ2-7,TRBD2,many,CSVEGLAGEGEQYF,TGCAGCGTTGAGGGACTAGCGGGAGAGGGCGAGCAGTACTTC
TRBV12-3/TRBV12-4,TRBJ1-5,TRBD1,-,CAGSRTGGGNQPQHF,TGTGCCGGCAGTCGGACAGGGGGTGGCAATCAGCCCCAGCATTTT
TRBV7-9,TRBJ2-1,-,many,CASSLGLVDEQFF,TGTGCCAGCAGCTTAGGTCTAGTCGATGAGCAGTTCTTC
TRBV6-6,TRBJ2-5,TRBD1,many,CASSYPLSLDRAPQETQYF,TGTGCCAGCAGTTACCCTCTTTCCTTGGACAGGGCCCCTCAAGAGACCCAGTACTTC
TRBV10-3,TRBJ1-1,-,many,CAISVENTEAFF,TGTGCCATCAGTGTCGAGAACACTGAAGCTTTCTTT
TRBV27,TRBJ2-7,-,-,CASSLIGLSSSYEQYF,TGTGCCAGCAGTTTAATAGGGCTCAGTTCTTCCTACGAGCAGTACTTC
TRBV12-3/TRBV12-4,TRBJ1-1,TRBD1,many,CASSFKQGGIEAFF,TGTGCCAGCAGTTTTAAACAAGGGGGCATTGAAGCTTTCTTT
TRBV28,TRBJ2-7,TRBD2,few,CASSFYGGGTSYEQYF,TGTGCCAGCAGTTTTTATGGCGGGGGGACCTCCTACGAGCAGTACTTC
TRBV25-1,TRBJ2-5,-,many,CASSEGYLYQETQYF,TGTGCCAGCAGTGAAGGGTACCTCTACCAAGAGACCCAGTACTTC
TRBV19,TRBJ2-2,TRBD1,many,CASSPDRGPTGELFF,TGTGCCAGTAGCCCGGACAGGGGACCCACCGGGGAGCTGTTTTTT
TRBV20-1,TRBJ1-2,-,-,CSADPGLDRSYGYTF,TGCAGTGCCGATCCGGGACTAGACAGAAGCTATGGCTACACCTTC
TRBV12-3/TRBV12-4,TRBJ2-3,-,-,CASPGVGDVEYF,TGTGCCAGCCCGGGTGTCGGGGATGTGGAGTATTTT
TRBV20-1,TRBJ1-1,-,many,CSATENTEAFF,TGCAGTGCTACAGAAAACACTGAAGCTTTCTTT
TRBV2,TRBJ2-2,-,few,CASIETLNTGEPFF,TGTGCCAGCATTGAAACTCTGAACACCGGGGAGCCGTTTTTT
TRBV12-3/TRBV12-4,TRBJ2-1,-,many,CASSIIRGNEQFF,TGTGCCAGCAGTATCATCAGGGGAAATGAGCAGTTCTTC
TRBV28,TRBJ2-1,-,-,CASRGGGGSNEQFF,TGTGCCAGCAGAGGTGGGGGTGGAAGCAATGAGCAGTTCTTC
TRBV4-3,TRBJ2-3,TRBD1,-,CASSQETGALTDTQYF,TGCGCCAGCAGCCAAGAGACAGGGGCCCTCACAGATACGCAGTATTTT
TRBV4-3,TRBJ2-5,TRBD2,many,CASSQDFTGGREKETQYF,TGCGCCAGCAGCCAAGATTTTACGGGCGGGAGGGAAAAAGAGACCCAGTACTTC
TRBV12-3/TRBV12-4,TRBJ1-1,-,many,CASSFGQPNTEAFF,TGTGCCAGCAGTTTTGGTCAGCCGAACACTGAAGCTTTCTTT
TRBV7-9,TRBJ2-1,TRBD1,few,CASSPDRGQKRGDNEQFF,TGTGCCAGCAGCCCGGACAGGGGGCAAAAAAGGGGGGACAATGAGCAGTTCTTC
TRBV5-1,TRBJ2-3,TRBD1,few,CASSLDDRGQGAIGTDTQYF,TGCGCCAGCAGCTTGGACGATAGGGGACAGGGGGCAATCGGCACAGATACGCAGTATTTT
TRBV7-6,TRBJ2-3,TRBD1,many,CASSSTGADTQYF,TGTGCCAGCAGCTCCACAGGGGCAGATACGCAGTATTTT
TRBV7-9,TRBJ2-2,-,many,CASSSTLNTGELFF,TGTGCCAGCAGCTCAACTTTGAACACCGGGGAGCTGTTTTTT
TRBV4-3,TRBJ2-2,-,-,CASSHAHSGTGELFF,TGCGCCAGCAGCCATGCGCATTCCGGTACCGGGGAGCTGTTTTTT
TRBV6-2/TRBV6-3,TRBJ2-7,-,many,CASSYSLYNPYEQYF,TGTGCCAGCAGTTACTCGCTCTATAACCCATACGAGCAGTACTTC
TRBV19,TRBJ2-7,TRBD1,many,CASSKTGGSAEQYF,TGTGCCAGTAGTAAGACAGGGGGTTCGGCCGAGCAGTACTTC
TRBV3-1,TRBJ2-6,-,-,CASSQGGAGANVLTF,TGTGCCAGCAGCCAAGGGGGGGCTGGGGCCAACGTCCTGACTTTC
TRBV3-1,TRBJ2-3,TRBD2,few,CASSANPGLETDTQYF,TGTGCCAGCAGCGCAAATCCGGGACTAGAGACAGATACGCAGTATTTT
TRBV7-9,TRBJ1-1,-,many,CASSHATGQSGTEAFF,TGTGCCAGCAGTCATGCTACTGGACAGTCAGGCACTGAAGCTTTCTTT
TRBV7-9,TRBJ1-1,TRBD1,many,CASLYGPGGPNTEAFF,TGTGCCAGCCTCTATGGGCCAGGGGGCCCGAACACTGAAGCTTTCTTT